The rows below give T cell receptor beta chains drawn from one sample of a study of cytomegalovirus exposure and HLA in healthy donors. Sequencing used immunoSEQ multiplex PCR; TCRdb keeps in-frame clones, though not all of them. The table lists tens of thousands of clones. The specimen sequenced was PBMCs. The receptors shown here come from a woman between 25 and 40 years old in good health and CMV-seronegative. CDR3s include the opening cysteine and the closing phenylalanine or tryptophan. D genes are given only for firm matches.

V	D	J	CDR3	DNA
TRBV5-4	TRBD2	TRBJ2-5	CASSTGRLAANQETQYF	TGTGCCAGCAGCACGGGACGGCTAGCGGCCAACCAAGAGACCCAGTACTTC
TRBV6-5	.	TRBJ2-3	CASSRGAASTDTQYF	TGTGCCAGCAGCCGGGGGGCAGCAAGCACAGATACGCAGTATTTT
TRBV5-1	.	TRBJ1-3	CASSLSAGASGNTIYF	TGCGCCAGCAGCTTGTCGGCAGGGGCCTCTGGAAACACCATATATTTT
TRBV6-1	TRBD1	TRBJ1-1	CASSDSGQHNTEAFF	TGTGCCAGCAGTGACTCGGGACAGCATAACACTGAAGCTTTCTTT
TRBV6-6	TRBD1	TRBJ1-5	CASSYGTGAQPQHF	TGTGCCAGCAGTTACGGGACAGGGGCGCAGCCCCAGCATTTT
TRBV9	TRBD2	TRBJ2-1	CASSVVAGGHFNEQFF	TGTGCCAGCAGCGTAGTAGCGGGGGGGCACTTCAATGAGCAGTTCTTC
TRBV7-8	TRBD1	TRBJ1-4	CASSPGTGTIPRKLFF	TGTGCCAGCAGCCCCGGGACAGGGACAATTCCGCGAAAACTGTTTTTT
TRBV19	.	TRBJ2-1	CASSIEGAYNEQFF	TGTGCCAGTAGTATCGAGGGCGCCTACAATGAGCAGTTCTTC
TRBV6-1	.	TRBJ2-3	CASSDGISTDTQYF	TGTGCCAGCAGTGATGGCATCAGCACAGATACGCAGTATTTT
TRBV13	.	TRBJ2-2	CASRPRGSESGELFF	TGTGCCAGCAGACCTAGAGGGAGTGAAAGCGGGGAGCTGTTTTTT
TRBV30	.	TRBJ1-5	CAWSVLMTGVSNQPQHF	TGTGCCTGGAGTGTACTTATGACAGGAGTTAGCAATCAGCCCCAGCATTTT